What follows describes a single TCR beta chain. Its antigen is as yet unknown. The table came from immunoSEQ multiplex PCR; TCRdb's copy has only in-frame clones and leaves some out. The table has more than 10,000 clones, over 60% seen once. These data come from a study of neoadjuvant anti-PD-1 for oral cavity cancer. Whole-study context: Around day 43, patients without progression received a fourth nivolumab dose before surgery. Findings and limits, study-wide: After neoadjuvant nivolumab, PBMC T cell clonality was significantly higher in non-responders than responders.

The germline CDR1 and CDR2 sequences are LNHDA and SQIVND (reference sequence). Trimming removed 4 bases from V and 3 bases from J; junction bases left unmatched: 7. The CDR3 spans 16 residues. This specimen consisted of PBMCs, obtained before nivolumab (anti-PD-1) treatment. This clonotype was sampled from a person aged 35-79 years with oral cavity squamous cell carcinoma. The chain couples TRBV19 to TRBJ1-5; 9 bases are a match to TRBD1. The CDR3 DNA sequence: TGTGCCAGTAGTACGGGACAGGGCAATCACAATCAGCCCCAGCATTTT. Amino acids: CASSTGQGNHNQPQHF.